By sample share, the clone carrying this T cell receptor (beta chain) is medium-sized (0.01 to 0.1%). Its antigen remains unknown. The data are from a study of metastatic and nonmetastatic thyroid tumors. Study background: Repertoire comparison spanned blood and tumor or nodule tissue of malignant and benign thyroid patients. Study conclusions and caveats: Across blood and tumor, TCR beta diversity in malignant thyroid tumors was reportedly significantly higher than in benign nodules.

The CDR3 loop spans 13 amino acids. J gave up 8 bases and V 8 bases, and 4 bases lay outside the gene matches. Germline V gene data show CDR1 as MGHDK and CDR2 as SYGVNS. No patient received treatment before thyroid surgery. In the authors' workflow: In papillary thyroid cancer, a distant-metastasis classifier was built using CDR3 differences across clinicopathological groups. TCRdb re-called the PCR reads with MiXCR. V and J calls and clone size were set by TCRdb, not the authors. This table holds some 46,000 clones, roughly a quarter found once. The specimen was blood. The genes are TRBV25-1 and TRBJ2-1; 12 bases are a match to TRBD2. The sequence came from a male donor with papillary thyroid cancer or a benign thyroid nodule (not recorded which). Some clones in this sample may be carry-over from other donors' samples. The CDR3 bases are TGTGCCAGCGGGACTAGCGGGTACGATGAGCAGTTCTTC. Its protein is CASGTSGYDEQFF.